The rows below give T cell receptor beta chains drawn from one sample of a study of T-cell reconstitution after alpha-beta-depleted transplantation in children. Using its own MiXCR run on the PCR reads, TCRdb lists one record per CDR3 protein. The data show 65,000 to 70,000 distinct CDR3 sequences, with roughly 4.9% seen just once and approximately 17% held by the top ten. The starting material was PBMCs, mostly from graft donor cells, obtained 180 days after TCRalphabeta/CD19-depleted stem cell transplant. The receptors were sampled from a boy in the first two years of life who had a stem cell transplant for acute myeloid leukemia, so the T cells may come from the graft donor. The conserved cysteine and the conserved F or W are not part of the CDR3 here. D genes are given only for firm matches.

TRBD1 TRBJ1-3 TRBV7-8 ASSFTGDPGNTIY
TRBD1 TRBJ1-2 TRBV28 ASSSGQGLYGYT
. TRBJ2-2 TRBV5-1 ASSLGVGLDTGELF
. TRBJ1-3 TRBV5-1 ASSGAGTAGDGNTIY
TRBD1 TRBJ1-2 TRBV5-1 ASSLAGGTGDGYT
. TRBJ1-3 TRBV7-9 ASSSPGNTIY
TRBD1 TRBJ2-1 TRBV19 ASSIGTGYNEQF
. TRBJ1-2 TRBV19 ASSISTVTNYGYT
. TRBJ1-3 TRBV18 ASSPRTGGNTIY
. TRBJ1-5 TRBV15 ATSRDNEQGFNQPQH
. TRBJ2-2 TRBV7-6 ASSLQLPGELF
. TRBJ2-2 TRBV18 ASSPLSGNTGELF
. TRBJ1-2 TRBV29-1 SGDYGYT
. TRBJ2-5 TRBV5-1 ASSLEGETQY
. TRBJ1-1 TRBV10-3 AITPEVGVMGNTEAF
. TRBJ2-5 TRBV12-3/TRBV12-4 ASTLRETQY
. TRBJ2-2 TRBV5-1 ASSLELGDTGELF
. TRBJ1-4 TRBV7-9 ASSLESSGEKLF
TRBD2 TRBJ2-1 TRBV10-3 AISEAGGRYNEQF
. TRBJ2-3 TRBV5-1 ASSLGLSLRQWSTDTQY
. TRBJ2-2 TRBV12-3/TRBV12-4 ASSLGGHVTGELF
. TRBJ1-6 TRBV20-1 SASYRADSPLH
TRBD1 TRBJ2-2 TRBV5-6 ASRADRGIAGELF
. TRBJ1-2 TRBV7-8 ASSLDAVTGADLYGYT
. TRBJ1-3 TRBV5-4 ASSSGLGTGNTIY
. TRBJ2-3 TRBV29-1 SVASTRGTDTQY
TRBD1 TRBJ2-3 TRBV12-3/TRBV12-4 ASRSPQGAMNTDTQY
. TRBJ2-7 TRBV4-3 ASSQAFGGAGEQY
TRBD1 TRBJ2-7 TRBV12-3/TRBV12-4 ASTRQGAVYEQY
. TRBJ2-5 TRBV19 ASSILGMGETQY
TRBD1 TRBJ1-5 TRBV6-5 ASSTGGRDQPQH
. TRBJ1-4 TRBV10-3 ATSQPGLHNEKLF
TRBD1 TRBJ1-5 TRBV5-8 ASSSGQGVLNQPQH
. TRBJ2-3 TRBV14 ASSQESPTDTQY
. TRBJ1-2 TRBV20-1 SARYSGRGDGYT
. TRBJ2-2 TRBV19 ASSGDRVNTGELF
. TRBJ2-1 TRBV3-1 ASSHWTNNEQF
. TRBJ2-2 TRBV6-5 ASSYRGGGGTGELF
. TRBJ1-2 TRBV19 ASSIRRASEGYT
TRBD1 TRBJ1-2 TRBV24-1 ATSRTGGYGYT
. TRBJ2-2 TRBV5-1 ASRTAGELF
TRBD1 TRBJ2-3 TRBV11-2 ASSLRRAGTGWRDTQY
TRBD1 TRBJ1-3 TRBV11-2 ASSLGPQGASGNTIY
. TRBJ2-1 TRBV7-3 ASSFEPSYNEQF
. TRBJ2-1 TRBV11-2 VCSLNLNGLYNEQF
TRBD1 TRBJ1-5 TRBV13 AMGLGVPGGGQPQH
TRBD2 TRBJ2-2 TRBV7-2 ASNGGTGELF
. TRBJ1-2 TRBV5-1 ASSLDRGRDGYT
. TRBJ2-3 TRBV7-2 ASSLIGGTQY
. TRBJ2-3 TRBV12-3/TRBV12-4 ASSSRIGQY
. TRBJ2-1 TRBV5-1 ASSLEGGYNEQF